Detailed here is one T cell receptor beta chain. As yet, its antigen is unknown. This sample is part of a study of T-cell reconstitution after alpha-beta-depleted transplantation in children. General observations from the study: Where alpha-beta T cells came from about two months after transplant was reportedly several hundred expanded graft clones.

Germline-derived CDR1 and CDR2 are SQVTM and ANQGSEA. CDR3 length: 14 residues. V shed 4 bases and J shed 0 bases, with 10 bases lying between them. The TCRbeta library incorporated unique molecular identifiers. From the PCR reads, TCRdb called clonotypes with MiXCR, one entry per CDR3 protein. The sample carries 250,000 to 400,000 distinct CDR3 sequences, around 25% recorded once. Material: PBMCs, mostly from graft donor cells, obtained 180 days after TCRalphabeta/CD19-depleted stem cell transplant. This chain links TRBV29-1 with TRBJ1-3; D remains unclear. The sequence came from a male patient under 18 who had a stem cell transplant for acute lymphoblastic leukemia, so the T cells may come from the graft donor. Here the CDR3 reads CSVGPIGSGNTIYF. CDR3 DNA sequence: TGCAGCGTTGGGCCTATAGGCTCTGGAAACACCATATATTTT.